The text below deals with one T cell receptor (beta chain). V shed 0 bases, J shed 7 bases, and the junction held 6 bases outside the gene matches. The CDR3 is made up of 16 amino acids. Germline CDR1 and CDR2: MGHRA and YSYEKL. Primers included in the PCR were 60 Vbeta and 13 Jbeta primers. Repertoires were generated with immunoSEQ multiplex PCR, while TCRdb's copy carries only in-frame clones and drops some. The repertoire includes 110,000 to 150,000 clones, over 60% of them detected once, and over 2% sits in the top ten. This sample is drawn from a study of cytomegalovirus exposure and HLA in healthy donors.

Sample: PBMCs. This rearrangement joins TRBV4-1 to TRBJ1-4; 9 positions agree with TRBD1. This clonotype was sampled from a man in his forties or fifties in good health and CMV-seronegative. This chain's CDR3 is CASSQDGGQGVEKLFF. CDR3 in DNA: TGCGCCAGCAGCCAAGACGGGGGACAGGGTGTTGAAAAACTGTTTTTT.